This entry lists 18 T cell receptor beta chains sequenced from one sample in a study of shared clonotypes between healthy human individuals. Method: immunoSEQ multiplex PCR; TCRdb's copy keeps in-frame clones and lacks some. Found here are some 1.5 million clones, 98% of them singletons; the top ten hold roughly 0.45%. Sequenced sample: naive CD4+ T cells sorted from blood. Subset described: CD45RA+ positively selected. These receptors all come from a young man in good health.

The V and J genes are TRBV5-8 and TRBJ1-2; 8 bases are a match to TRBD1. This CDR3 region has 14 residues. The germline V gene encodes CDR1 SGHTS and CDR2 YDEGEE. With V trimmed by 0 bases and J by 2 bases, 0 bases remained unmatched. CDR3 loop: CASSLGQGNYGYTF. The CDR3 DNA sequence: TGTGCCAGCAGCTTGGGACAGGGGAACTATGGCTACACCTTC.

V and J are TRBV2 and TRBJ1-5; D uncertain. CDR1 and CDR2 from the germline V gene are SNHLY and FYNNEI. Trimming stripped 6 bases from V and 3 bases from J, with 12 bases between. This CDR3 spans 14 amino acids. CDR3 residues: CASRGTVYNQPQHF. CDR3 sequence (DNA): TGTGCCAGCAGGGGCACAGTCTACAATCAGCCCCAGCATTTT.

V is TRBV11-2 and J is TRBJ2-7; D may be TRBD1 (5 bases). CDR1 is SGHAT, CDR2 FQNNGV, per germline. The CDR3 is 16 residues long. Trimming took 6 bases from V and 0 from J, leaving 18 bases between them. The CDR3 bases are TGTGCCAGCAGAATTCGTGACAGCTACAACTCCTACGAGCAGTACTTC. Amino acid sequence: CASRIRDSYNSYEQYF.

Here the CDR3 reads CASSPSGQNYEQYF. CDR3 bases: TGTGCCAGCTCACCCTCGGGACAAAACTACGAGCAGTACTTC. V is TRBV18 and J is TRBJ2-7; possibly TRBD1 for D (6 bases). V was shortened by 3 bases and J by 3 bases, with 12 bases between the two germline ends. The CDR3 is made up of 14 amino acids. Germline V gives CDR1 KGHSH, CDR2 LQKENI.

The chain employs TRBV9 and TRBJ1-1; D is possibly TRBD1 (5 bases). This CDR3 spans 16 amino acids. Germline-derived CDR1 and CDR2 are SGDLS and YYNGEE. V lost 4 bases and J lost 2, with 18 bases in between. CDR3 amino acids: CASSPHTGTANTEAFF. As DNA, the CDR3 is TGTGCCAGCAGCCCTCACACCGGGACCGCCAACACTGAAGCTTTCTTT.

This chain joins TRBV18 and TRBJ1-1; 8 nucleotides match TRBD1. CDR1 KGHSH and CDR2 LQKENI come from the germline V gene. The CDR3 covers 15 residues. The V gene end was trimmed by 5 bases and the J gene end by 1 base; junction bases not matched to a gene: 6. The CDR3 region is CASSSRTGTNTEAFF. DNA of the CDR3: TGTGCCAGCTCATCGAGGACAGGGACGAACACTGAAGCTTTCTTT.

This clone is a singleton in its sample. The V and J genes are TRBV27 and TRBJ2-1; no clear D gene. Germline assignment: CDR1 MNHEY and CDR2 SMNVEV (reference sequence). The CDR3 is 12 amino acids. The V end was cut by 3 bases, the J end by 7 bases, with 7 bases between. Here the CDR3 reads CASSLRYNEQFF. CDR3 in DNA: TGTGCCAGCAGTTTGAGGTATAATGAGCAGTTCTTC.

Only one count was recorded for this clone. The CDR3 DNA follows: TGTGCCAGCAGTCAACTAGCGGGAACCACAGATACGCAGTATTTT. Translating it yields CASSQLAGTTDTQYF. The chain carries TRBV6-5 and TRBJ2-3, with 10 bases identical to TRBD2. CDR3 length: 15 amino acids. The germline V gene encodes CDR1 MNHEY and CDR2 SVGAGI. Trimming removed 5 bases from V and 2 bases from J; junction bases left unmatched: 4.

Of note for this clone: This CDR3 is also generated by other DNA sequences in the sample. The chain is built from TRBV5-5 and TRBJ1-1; 9 positions match TRBD1. The ends lost 4 bases at V and 4 bases at J; junction bases unmatched: 2. The CDR3 loop spans 13 amino acids. Germline V CDR1 and CDR2: SGHKS, YYEKEE (reference sequence). The CDR3: CASSRQGGTEAFF. CDR3 bases: TGTGCCAGCAGCCGACAGGGGGGCACTGAAGCTTTCTTT.

CDR3 sequence reads: CASSLRTNTEAFF. The CDR3, as DNA: TGTGCCAGTAGTTTACGAACGAACACTGAAGCTTTCTTT. The chain carries TRBV19 and TRBJ1-1; no clear D. This CDR3 comprises 13 residues. Trimming pared 5 bases from V and 1 base from J, leaving 8 bases between. The germline V gene has CDR1 LNHDA and CDR2 SQIVND (reference sequence). The entire variable domain, with the rest obtained from reference TRBV19 and TRBJ1-1, is as follows: DGGITQSPKYLFRKEGQNVTLSCEQNLNHDAMYWYRQDPGQGLRLIYYSQIVNDFQKGDIAEGYSVSREKKESFPLTVTSAQKNPTAFYLCASSLRTNTEAFFGQGTRLTVV.

The V and J genes are TRBV18 and TRBJ1-5; D may be TRBD1 (5 bases). V shed 4 bases and J shed 7 bases, with 17 bases lying between them. The germline V gene encodes CDR1 KGHSH and CDR2 LQKENI. The CDR3 is 15 residues long. CDR3 region: CASSLLGDAVQPQHF. The CDR3, as DNA: TGTGCCAGCTCACTTTTAGGGGATGCCGTCCAGCCCCAGCATTTT.

For this clone: Other DNA sequences within the sample encode an identical CDR3. V gene TRBV9 combines with J gene TRBJ2-1; 8 bases fit TRBD1. V gave up 2 bases and J gave up 7 bases; unmatched junction bases: 2. The germline gives CDR1 SGDLS, CDR2 YYNGEE. The CDR3 extends over 13 amino acids. The CDR3 bases are TGTGCCAGCAGCGTGGGACAGGTTAATGAGCAGTTCTTC. Translated, it gives CASSVGQVNEQFF.

In its sample, this clone was seen once. The chain recombines TRBV18 with TRBJ1-4; no clear D gene. Germline CDR1 reads KGHSH; CDR2 reads LQKENI. This CDR3 has 15 amino acids. V lost 0 bases to trimming and J lost 8 bases, with 13 bases between them. CDR3: CASSPPGLSREKLFF. The CDR3 DNA reads TGTGCCAGCTCACCACCGGGTCTTAGTCGAGAAAAACTGTTTTTT.

The gene calls are TRBV5-4 and TRBJ2-2, with D perhaps TRBD1 (6 bases). The CDR3 is made up of 16 amino acids. CDR1 and CDR2 from the germline V gene are SGHNT and YYREEE (reference sequence). The V and J ends lost 0 bases and 0 bases respectively, with 9 bases between them. The CDR3 DNA follows: TGTGCCAGCAGCTTGGGGGGGCACGCGAACACCGGGGAGCTGTTTTTT. Translated: CASSLGGHANTGELFF.

The V and J genes are TRBV29-1 and TRBJ1-2; the D is unclear. Trimming removed 5 bases at V and 4 bases at J, with 11 bases between. The germline V gene has CDR1 SQVTM and CDR2 ANQGSEA. The CDR3 spans 12 residues. In nucleotides, the CDR3 is TGCAGCGTTTTGGGGTTAACCTATGGCTACACCTTC. This sequence encodes CSVLGLTYGYTF.

V usage is TRBV4-3 and J usage is TRBJ2-3; TRBD2 aligns across 12 bases. The CDR3 runs to 16 residues. CDR1 and CDR2 (germline): LGHNA, YSLEER. V shed 3 bases and J 0 bases; nucleotides not matched to a gene: 1. CDR3 nucleotide sequence: TGCGCCAGCAGCCACGGACTAGCGGGAAGCACAGATACGCAGTATTTT. Translation: CASSHGLAGSTDTQYF.

The chain employs TRBV6-6 and TRBJ2-2, with 10 positions matching TRBD2. Germline V gene lookup returns CDR1 MNHNY and CDR2 SVGAGI (reference sequence). CDR3 length: 14 amino acids. V dropped 7 bases and J dropped 5; count of bases not matched to a gene: 4. In DNA, the CDR3 is TGTGCCAGCAAAGCGGGAGGGCAAACCGGGGAGCTGTTTTTT. This gives the protein CASKAGGQTGELFF.

This sequence joins TRBV29-1 and TRBJ1-5; D is perhaps TRBD1 (6 bases). Per germline, CDR1 SQVTM and CDR2 ANQGSEA. This CDR3 region has 13 residues. V shed 4 bases and J shed 3 bases, with 10 bases lying between them. For the CDR3, the DNA is TGCAGCGTTGCCTGGGACAACAATCAGCCCCAGCATTTT. Its translation is CSVAWDNNQPQHF.